This passage covers 30 T cell receptor beta chains from one sample sequenced in a study of cytomegalovirus exposure and HLA in healthy donors. Sequenced by immunoSEQ multiplex PCR; TCRdb stores in-frame clones only, minus some. The repertoire holds 100,000 to 150,000 clones, 75% to 90% seen once, with less than 4.5% in the top ten. Sequences were obtained from PBMCs. The receptors originated from a man between 18 and 29 years old in good health and CMV-seropositive.

This rearrangement joins TRBV7-9 to TRBJ2-6, with TRBD1 matching 11 bases. The length of the CDR3 is 16 residues. V was pared by 5 bases and J by 4 bases, with 4 bases of the junction left unmatched. The V gene's germline CDR1 is SEHNR and CDR2 FQNEAQ (reference sequence). CDR3 protein: CASSTGQGAGANVLTF. The DNA of the CDR3 is TGTGCCAGCAGCACCGGACAGGGGGCCGGGGCCAACGTCCTGACTTTC.

Only a few counts were recorded for this clone. V is TRBV5-6 and J is TRBJ1-5, with D possibly TRBD1 on 5 matching bases. Germline V gene data show CDR1 as SGHDT and CDR2 as YYEEEE. CDR3 length: 12 amino acids. V shed 3 bases and J shed 8 bases, with 9 bases lying between them. CDR3 in amino acids: CASSWGGEPQHF. Written as DNA, the CDR3 is TGTGCCAGCAGCTGGGGGGGGGAGCCCCAGCATTTT.

The chain couples TRBV6-1 to TRBJ2-2, with TRBD2 matching 13 bases. From germline, CDR1 is MNHNS and CDR2 SASEGT. V lost 4 bases, J lost 3 bases, and 2 bases stayed unmatched. The CDR3 has 16 residues. The CDR3 loop reads CASSGLAGGDTGELFF. CDR3 sequence (DNA): TGTGCCAGCAGTGGACTAGCGGGGGGAGACACCGGGGAGCTGTTTTTT.

J is TRBJ2-7 and V is TRBV6-6; the D gene is possibly TRBD2 (7 bases). Germline CDR1 reads MNHNY; CDR2 reads SVGAGI (reference sequence). V gave up 2 bases and J gave up 0 bases, with 14 bases separating them. The CDR3 is 16 residues long. Written as DNA, the CDR3 is TGTGCCAGCAGTTACGGAACGGGGGGCCCCTCCTACGAGCAGTACTTC. Translation gives CASSYGTGGPSYEQYF.

This clone was seen more than once but under ten times. CDR3 sequence (DNA): TGTGCCAGCAGCTTAGGGTTAGAGATCTACGAGCAGTACTTC. Amino acids: CASSLGLEIYEQYF. The V gene is TRBV7-2, the J gene TRBJ2-7; no firm D call. With 1 base removed from V and 3 bases from J, the gap between germline ends came to 10 bases. The CDR3 runs to 14 residues. The germline gives CDR1 SGHTA, CDR2 FQGNSA.

The chain uses TRBV7-8 and TRBJ1-2; no reliable D call. The CDR3 extends over 13 amino acids. Deletions cut 2 bases from V and 2 bases from J, with 6 bases between. Germline CDR1 SGHVS, CDR2 FQNEAQ. In nucleotides, the CDR3 is TGTGCCAGCAGCTTAAGGGAGAACTATGGCTACACCTTC. Its protein product is CASSLRENYGYTF. The full variable domain, rest sourced from reference TRBV7-8 and TRBJ1-2, is GAGVSQSPRYKVAKRGQDVALRCDPISGHVSLFWYQQALGQGPEFLTYFQNEAQLDKSGLPSDRFFAERPEGSVSTLKIQRTQQEDSAVYLCASSLRENYGYTFGSGTRLTVV.

This chain uses TRBV14 with TRBJ2-7, with D unclear. V was clipped by 4 bases and J by 3 bases, with 13 bases between them. Looked up from germline, CDR1 is SGHDN and CDR2 is FVKESK. CDR3 length: 14 amino acids. Here the CDR3 reads CASSPPGTVYEQYF. As DNA, the CDR3 is TGTGCCAGCAGCCCCCCAGGCACCGTCTACGAGCAGTACTTC.

The J gene is TRBJ1-1, the V gene TRBV11-2, with a possible D match to TRBD1 (6 bases). There are 16 residues in the CDR3. Deletions cut 1 base from V and 1 base from J, with 13 bases between. From germline, CDR1 is SGHAT and CDR2 FQNNGV. The CDR3 bases are TGTGCCAGCAGCTTAGTGTGGGGCAGGGGGAACACTGAAGCTTTCTTT. Encoded protein: CASSLVWGRGNTEAFF.

V gene TRBV29-1 combines with J gene TRBJ2-3, with TRBD1 matching 8 bases. Germline V gene sequence: CDR1 SQVTM, CDR2 ANQGSEA. Trimming at V came to 4 bases and at J to 3 bases, leaving 9 bases not matched to a gene. The CDR3 totals 15 residues. The CDR3 region has the DNA TGCAGCGTTGCGTCGACAGGGGCTTCTACAGATACGCAGTATTTT. Translating gives CSVASTGASTDTQYF.

This clone was observed a handful of times. This chain connects TRBV6-6 to TRBJ2-7, with D possibly TRBD1 on 5 matching bases. CDR1 is MNHNY and CDR2 is SVGAGI in the germline V gene (reference sequence). CDR3 size: 14 residues. The V gene lost 5 bases and the J gene lost 11 bases, with 22 bases spanning the gap. The CDR3 nucleotides read TGTGCCAGCAGTGGCGACAGACTTCCTACGAGCAAGTACTTC. This encodes CASSGDRLPTSKYF.

This clone was detected only once. The V gene is TRBV7-2, the J gene TRBJ1-4; 9 nucleotides agree with TRBD1. The V gene end was trimmed by 0 bases and the J gene end by 9 bases; junction bases not matched to a gene: 5. CDR1 and CDR2 from the germline V gene are SGHTA and FQGNSA. This CDR3 has 15 amino acids. CDR3 in amino acids: CASSLALNRGQKLFF. As DNA, the CDR3 is TGTGCCAGCAGCTTAGCTTTGAACAGGGGGCAAAAACTGTTTTTT.

The J gene is TRBJ1-1, the V gene TRBV7-9, with a weak D call TRBD1 (5 bases). Germline CDR1 reads SEHNR; CDR2 reads FQNEAQ (reference sequence). V lost 3 bases to trimming and J lost 5 bases, with 13 bases between them. The CDR3 runs 14 residues. CDR3 residues: CASSFGGRETEAFF. CDR3 in DNA: TGTGCCAGCAGCTTTGGGGGTCGGGAGACTGAAGCTTTCTTT. The variable domain in full, completed from reference TRBV7-9 and TRBJ1-1, reads DTGVSQNPRHKITKRGQNVTFRCDPISEHNRLYWYRQTLGQGPEFLTYFQNEAQLEKSRLLSDRFSAERPKGSFSTLEIQRTEQGDSAMYLCASSFGGRETEAFFGQGTRLTVV.

The chain links TRBV30 to TRBJ1-5; TRBD1 matches 8 bases. The CDR3 length is 13 residues. Germline CDR1 and CDR2: GTSNPN and SVGIG (reference sequence). J was trimmed by 3 bases and V by 4 bases; bases with no gene match: 2. CDR3 sequence: CAWTGGYNQPQHF. In DNA, the CDR3 is TGTGCCTGGACAGGGGGCTACAATCAGCCCCAGCATTTT.

The chain has TRBV27 and TRBJ1-5; D gene unclear. CDR3 length: 13 amino acids. V lost 3 bases, J lost 7 bases, and 10 bases lay in between. Germline lookup yields CDR1 MNHEY and CDR2 SMNVEV (reference sequence). CDR3 nucleotide sequence: TGTGCCAGCAGTTTTGGCCCCTTACAGCCCCAGCATTTT. Amino acids: CASSFGPLQPQHF.

DNA of the CDR3: TGTGCCAGCCGGGACAGGGGTCCGGGAGCTTTCTTT. This translates into CASRDRGPGAFF. The chain combines TRBV2 with TRBJ1-1, with 10 positions matching TRBD1. The germline V gene has CDR1 SNHLY and CDR2 FYNNEI. Trimming at V came to 8 bases and at J to 10 bases, leaving 7 bases not matched to a gene. This CDR3 is 12 amino acids long.

The chain is built from TRBV29-1 and TRBJ2-2, with 9 bases fitting TRBD1. The CDR3 sequence is 14 residues long. The germline gives CDR1 SQVTM, CDR2 ANQGSEA. Trimming removed 4 bases from V and 4 bases from J; junction bases left unmatched: 4. In DNA, the CDR3 is TGCAGCGTTGGGGACAGGGTCTCCACCGGGGAGCTGTTTTTT. Translated: CSVGDRVSTGELFF.

The gene calls are TRBV5-1 and TRBJ2-5, with 9 bases fitting TRBD1. CDR3 length: 16 amino acids. V dropped 1 base and J dropped 4; count of bases not matched to a gene: 8. CDR1 is SGHRS and CDR2 is YFSETQ in the germline V gene. The CDR3 sequence is CASSLIGTGTGETQYF. Written as DNA, the CDR3 is TGCGCCAGCAGCTTGATAGGGACAGGGACCGGAGAGACCCAGTACTTC.

The V call is TRBV4-1, the J call TRBJ2-7; tentative D call: TRBD1 (5 bases). The germline V gene encodes CDR1 MGHRA and CDR2 YSYEKL. V was trimmed by 4 bases and J by 5 bases, leaving 18 bases between them. The CDR3 loop spans 15 amino acids. CDR3 sequence: CASSLMGPGIDEQYF. The DNA for the CDR3 is TGCGCCAGCAGCCTTATGGGGCCAGGGATAGACGAGCAGTACTTC.

This chain uses TRBV11-2 with TRBJ1-5; tentatively, D is TRBD1 (6 bases). Trimming took 5 bases from V and 2 from J, leaving 10 bases between them. Germline V CDR1 and CDR2: SGHAT, FQNNGV. The CDR3 covers 14 residues. The CDR3 DNA reads TGTGCCAGCAGCCAACAGGGCGGCAATCAGCCCCAGCATTTT. Its protein is CASSQQGGNQPQHF.

The chain has TRBV6-1 and TRBJ1-2; 8 nucleotides match TRBD1. V shed 6 bases, J shed 8 bases, and the junction held 11 bases outside the gene matches. The length of the CDR3 is 14 residues. CDR1 is MNHNS and CDR2 is SASEGT in the germline V gene. The CDR3 loop is CASRTLQGAGGYTF. CDR3 coding DNA: TGTGCCAGCAGAACTCTTCAGGGGGCTGGGGGCTACACCTTC.

This chain joins TRBV11-1 and TRBJ2-1, with D possibly matching TRBD1 (6 bases). The CDR3 has 14 residues. V gave up 5 bases and J gave up 5 bases, with 13 bases separating them. Germline V lookup: CDR1 SGHAT, CDR2 FQDESV (reference sequence). This CDR3 reads CASSMGTLNNEQFF. CDR3 DNA sequence: TGTGCCAGCAGCATGGGGACACTGAACAATGAGCAGTTCTTC.

Only one count was recorded for this clone. The chain employs TRBV6-5 and TRBJ1-1; D call uncertain. The V and J ends lost 5 bases and 4 bases respectively, with 14 bases between them. CDR1 is MNHEY and CDR2 is SVGAGI in the germline V gene. This CDR3 has 14 amino acids. CDR3 region: CASSHGEGTTEAFF. CDR3 DNA sequence: TGTGCCAGCAGTCACGGAGAGGGAACCACTGAAGCTTTCTTT.

The rearrangement joins TRBV20-1 to TRBJ2-7, with a weak D call TRBD1 (5 bases). Germline CDR1 and CDR2: DFQATT and SNEGSKA (reference sequence). V lost 1 base, J lost 5 bases, and 6 bases lay in between. There are 11 residues in the CDR3. The CDR3 spells CSARVGDEQYF. The CDR3 bases are TGCAGTGCTAGAGTAGGGGACGAGCAGTACTTC.

The chain couples TRBV7-6 to TRBJ2-2; the D gene is possibly TRBD2 (6 bases). CDR3 size: 18 residues. The V end lost 5 bases, the J end lost 6 bases, and 25 bases lay between the germline ends. The germline gives CDR1 SGHVS, CDR2 FNYEAQ. The CDR3 sequence: CASSATIGLRGVPGELFF. The DNA of the CDR3 is TGTGCCAGCAGCGCCACTATCGGACTAAGAGGGGTCCCCGGGGAGCTGTTTTTT.

V gene TRBV19 combines with J gene TRBJ2-3, with TRBD2 matching 13 bases. Germline CDR1 reads LNHDA; CDR2 reads SQIVND (reference sequence). CDR3 length: 16 amino acids. V was clipped by 4 bases and J by 7 bases; unmatched bases: 8. The CDR3: CASSRYGTSGAYTQYF. DNA of the CDR3: TGTGCCAGTAGTAGATACGGGACTAGCGGGGCTTATACGCAGTATTTT. Together with reference TRBV19 and TRBJ2-3, the CDR3 gives the full variable domain: DGGITQSPKYLFRKEGQNVTLSCEQNLNHDAMYWYRQDPGQGLRLIYYSQIVNDFQKGDIAEGYSVSREKKESFPLTVTSAQKNPTAFYLCASSRYGTSGAYTQYFGPGTRLTVL.

The chain is built from TRBV11-2 and TRBJ2-5; 9 nucleotides line up with TRBD1. The CDR3 contains 17 residues. Germline V CDR1 and CDR2: SGHAT, FQNNGV. Unmatched junction bases numbered 15, after V lost 5 bases and J lost 5 bases. The CDR3 protein is CASSTHTGGAFFETQYF. The CDR3, as DNA: TGTGCCAGCAGCACGCACACAGGGGGCGCGTTCTTTGAGACCCAGTACTTC. The whole variable domain, remainder taken from reference TRBV11-2 and TRBJ2-5, is EAGVAQSPRYKIIEKRQSVAFWCNPISGHATLYWYQQILGQGPKLLIQFQNNGVVDDSQLPKDRFSAERLKGVDSTLKIQPAKLEDSAVYLCASSTHTGGAFFETQYFGPGTRLLVL.

The chain recombines TRBV19 with TRBJ1-2; no clear D. Looked up from germline, CDR1 is LNHDA and CDR2 is SQIVND (reference sequence). This CDR3 is built from 15 residues. The V gene lost 5 bases and the J gene lost 4 bases, with 17 bases spanning the gap. The CDR3 DNA reads as TGTGCCAGTAGTTCCGCGACGGGAAGCAGCTATGGCTACACCTTC. This codes for CASSSATGSSYGYTF.

This clone has only one observation. The chain carries TRBV5-1 and TRBJ2-6, with TRBD1 as a possible D gene (6 bases). This CDR3 comprises 17 residues. V shed 0 bases and J shed 2 bases, with 12 bases lying between them. Germline V CDR1 and CDR2: SGHRS, YFSETQ. CDR3 residues: CASSLDRVKAGANVLTF. CDR3 nucleotide sequence: TGCGCCAGCAGCTTGGACAGGGTGAAAGCTGGGGCCAACGTCCTGACTTTC.

This chain links TRBV7-9 with TRBJ2-5, with a possible D match to TRBD1 (5 bases). The CDR3 is 14 residues long. The germline V gene has CDR1 SEHNR and CDR2 FQNEAQ (reference sequence). Trimming shortened V by 4 bases and J by 5 bases, and 14 bases separated the two germline ends. As DNA, the CDR3 is TGTGCCAGCAGCTCCCCAGGGCTCGGCGAGACCCAGTACTTC. Amino acids: CASSSPGLGETQYF.

The chain recombines TRBV2 with TRBJ1-4, with D perhaps TRBD1 (6 bases). The germline CDR1 and CDR2 sequences are SNHLY and FYNNEI. This CDR3 has 14 amino acids. V lost 7 bases and J lost 6, with 15 bases in between. This chain's CDR3 is CASTRGTGHEKLFF. CDR3 coding DNA: TGTGCCAGCACTAGGGGGACGGGACATGAAAAACTGTTTTTT.